This note documents a single T cell receptor (beta chain) sequence. Its antigen is still unknown. This sample stems from a study of PD-1 blockade in classical Hodgkin lymphoma. Study-wide points: Similar baseline diversity was found in complete responders and newly diagnosed patients.

Sequencing used immunoSEQ multiplex PCR; TCRdb keeps in-frame clones, though not all of them. Found here are more than 25,000 clones, approximately 80% of them singletons; the top ten hold under 45%. This CDR3 has 15 residues. Germline V lookup: CDR1 SGHTA, CDR2 FQGTGA. V was trimmed by 7 bases and J by 9 bases, leaving 22 bases between them. Every one of the patients relapsed after autologous stem cell transplantation (brentuximab vedotin exposure was variable). This chain connects TRBV7-3 to TRBJ2-1; D perhaps matches TRBD2 (7 bases). The sample here was peripheral blood mononuclear cells (PBMCs), taken before the second cycle of nivolumab. This clonotype was sampled from a human donor with classical Hodgkin lymphoma. The CDR3 is CASNAPGGPSVEQFF. The CDR3 region has the DNA TGTGCCAGCAACGCCCCGGGGGGCCCGTCTGTTGAGCAGTTCTTC.